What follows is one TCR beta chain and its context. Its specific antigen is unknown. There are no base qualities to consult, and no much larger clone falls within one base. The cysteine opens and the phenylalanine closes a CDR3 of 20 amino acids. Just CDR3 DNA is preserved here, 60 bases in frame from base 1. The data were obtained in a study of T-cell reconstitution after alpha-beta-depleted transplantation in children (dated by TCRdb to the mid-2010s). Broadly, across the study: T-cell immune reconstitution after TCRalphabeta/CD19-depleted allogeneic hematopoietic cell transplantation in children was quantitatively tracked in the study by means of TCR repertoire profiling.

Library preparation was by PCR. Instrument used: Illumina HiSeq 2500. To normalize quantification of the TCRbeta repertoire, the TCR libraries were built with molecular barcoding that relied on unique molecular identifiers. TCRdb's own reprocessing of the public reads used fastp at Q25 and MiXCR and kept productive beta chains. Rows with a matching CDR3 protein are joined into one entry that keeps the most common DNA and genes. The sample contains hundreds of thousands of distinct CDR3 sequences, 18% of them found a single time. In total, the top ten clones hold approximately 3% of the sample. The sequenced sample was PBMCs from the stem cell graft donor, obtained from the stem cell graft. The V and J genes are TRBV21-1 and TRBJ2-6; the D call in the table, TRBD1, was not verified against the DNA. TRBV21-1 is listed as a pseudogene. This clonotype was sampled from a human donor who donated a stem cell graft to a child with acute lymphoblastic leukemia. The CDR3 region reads CASSSDPGQGNCSGANVLTF. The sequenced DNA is TGTGCCAGCAGCAGCGACCCGGGACAGGGTAACTGCTCTGGGGCCAACGTCCTGACTTTC.